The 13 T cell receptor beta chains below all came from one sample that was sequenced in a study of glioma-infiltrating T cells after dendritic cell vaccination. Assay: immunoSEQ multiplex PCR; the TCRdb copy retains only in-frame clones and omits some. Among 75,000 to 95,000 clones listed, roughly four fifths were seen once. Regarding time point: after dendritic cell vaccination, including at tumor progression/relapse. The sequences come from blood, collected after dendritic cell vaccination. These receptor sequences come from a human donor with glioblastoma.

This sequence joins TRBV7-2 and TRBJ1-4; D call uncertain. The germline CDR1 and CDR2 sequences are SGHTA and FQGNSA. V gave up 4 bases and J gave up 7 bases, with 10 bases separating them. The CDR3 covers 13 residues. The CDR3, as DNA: TGTGCCAGCAGCTCTCGGACTCTTGAAAAACTGTTTTTT. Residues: CASSSRTLEKLFF.

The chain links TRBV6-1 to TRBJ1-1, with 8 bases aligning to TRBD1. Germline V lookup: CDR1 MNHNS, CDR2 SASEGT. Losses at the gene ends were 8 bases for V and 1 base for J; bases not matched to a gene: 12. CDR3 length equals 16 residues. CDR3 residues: CASGGTGGSANTEAFF. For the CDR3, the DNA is TGTGCCAGCGGTGGGACAGGCGGCAGTGCGAACACTGAAGCTTTCTTT.

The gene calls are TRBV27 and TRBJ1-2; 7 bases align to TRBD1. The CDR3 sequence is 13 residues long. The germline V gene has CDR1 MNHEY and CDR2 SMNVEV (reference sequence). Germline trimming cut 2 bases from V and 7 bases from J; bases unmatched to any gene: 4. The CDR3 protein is CASSLTRQGGYTF. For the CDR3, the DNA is TGTGCCAGCAGTTTAACGCGACAGGGTGGCTACACCTTC.

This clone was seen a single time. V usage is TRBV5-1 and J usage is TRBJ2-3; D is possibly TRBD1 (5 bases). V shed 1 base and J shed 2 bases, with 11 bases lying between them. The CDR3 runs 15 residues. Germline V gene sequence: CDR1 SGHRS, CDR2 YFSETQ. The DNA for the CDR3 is TGCGCCAGCAGCTTGATGACAGCCTCCACAGATACGCAGTATTTT. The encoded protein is CASSLMTASTDTQYF.

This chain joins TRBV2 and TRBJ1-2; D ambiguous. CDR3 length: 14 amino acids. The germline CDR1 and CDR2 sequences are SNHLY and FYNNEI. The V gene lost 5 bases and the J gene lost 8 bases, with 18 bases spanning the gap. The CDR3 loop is CASSPESKRKGYTF. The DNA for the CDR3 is TGTGCCAGCAGTCCTGAGTCAAAAAGAAAAGGCTACACCTTC.

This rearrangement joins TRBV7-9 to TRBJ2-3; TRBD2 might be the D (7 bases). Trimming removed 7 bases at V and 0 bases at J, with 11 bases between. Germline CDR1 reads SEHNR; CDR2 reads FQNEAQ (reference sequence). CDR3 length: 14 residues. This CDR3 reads CASNPGGSTDTQYF. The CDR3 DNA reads TGTGCCAGCAACCCGGGGGGCAGCACAGATACGCAGTATTTT.

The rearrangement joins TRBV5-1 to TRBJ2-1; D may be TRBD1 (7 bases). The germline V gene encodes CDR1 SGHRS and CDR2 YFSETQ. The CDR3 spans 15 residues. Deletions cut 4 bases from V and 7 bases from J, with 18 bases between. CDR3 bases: TGCGCCAGCAGCCACGCGGGACAGCAAGGGAATGAGCAGTTCTTC. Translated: CASSHAGQQGNEQFF.

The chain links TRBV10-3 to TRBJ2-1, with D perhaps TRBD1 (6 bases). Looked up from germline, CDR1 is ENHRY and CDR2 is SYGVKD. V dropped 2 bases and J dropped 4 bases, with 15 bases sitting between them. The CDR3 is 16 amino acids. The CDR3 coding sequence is TGTGCCATCAGTGAGAATACCGGGACACCTTACAATGAGCAGTTCTTC. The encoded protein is CAISENTGTPYNEQFF.

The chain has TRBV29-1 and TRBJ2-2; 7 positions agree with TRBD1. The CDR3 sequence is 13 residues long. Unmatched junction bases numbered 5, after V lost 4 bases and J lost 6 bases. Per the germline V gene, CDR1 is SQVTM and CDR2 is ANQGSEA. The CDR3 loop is CSVARQGPGELFF. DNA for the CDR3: TGCAGCGTTGCCCGACAGGGCCCCGGGGAGCTGTTTTTT.

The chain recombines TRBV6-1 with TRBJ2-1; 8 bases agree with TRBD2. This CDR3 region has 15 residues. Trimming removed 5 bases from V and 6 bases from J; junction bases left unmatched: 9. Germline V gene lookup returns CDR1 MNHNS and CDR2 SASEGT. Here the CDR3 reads CASSPPGLEGNEQFF. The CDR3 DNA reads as TGTGCCAGCAGTCCTCCGGGACTAGAAGGCAATGAGCAGTTCTTC.

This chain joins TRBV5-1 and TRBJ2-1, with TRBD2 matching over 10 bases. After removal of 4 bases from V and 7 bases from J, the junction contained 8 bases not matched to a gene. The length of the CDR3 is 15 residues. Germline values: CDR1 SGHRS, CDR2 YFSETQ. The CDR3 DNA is TGCGCCAGCAGCCTGCGGACTAGCGGAGGGAATGAGCAGTTCTTC. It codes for CASSLRTSGGNEQFF. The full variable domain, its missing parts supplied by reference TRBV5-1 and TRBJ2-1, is KAGVTQTPRYLIKTRGQQVTLSCSPISGHRSVSWYQQTPGQGLQFLFEYFSETQRNKGNFPGRFSGRQFSNSRSEMNVSTLELGDSALYLCASSLRTSGGNEQFFGPGTRLTVL.

The DNA for the CDR3 is TGTGCCAGTGGGGACTACAGGGAGATGAAGGCCGGGGAGCTGTTTTTT. Its translation: CASGDYREMKAGELFF. This sequence joins TRBV19 and TRBJ2-2; D possibly corresponds to TRBD2 (7 bases). The V gene's germline CDR1 is LNHDA and CDR2 SQIVND (reference sequence). The CDR3 spans 16 residues. V was clipped by 8 bases and J by 6 bases, with 22 bases between them.

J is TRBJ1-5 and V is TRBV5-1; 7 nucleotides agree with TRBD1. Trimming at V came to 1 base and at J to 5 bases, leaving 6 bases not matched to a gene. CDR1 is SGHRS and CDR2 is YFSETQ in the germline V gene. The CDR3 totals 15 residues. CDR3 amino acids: CASSLTGEEHQPQHF. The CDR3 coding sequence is TGCGCCAGCAGCTTGACAGGGGAGGAACATCAGCCCCAGCATTTT.